This TCR beta chain was documented in a study of lymphopenia after photon versus proton radiotherapy. Study findings and constraints: Under photons, naive T cells and diversity fell while effector/memory populations rose. After the lymphocyte nadir, photon-treated repertoires showed oligoclonal expansion, especially of CD8+ Temra cells.

This clone has just one count. The target antigen is unknown. V was clipped by 4 bases and J by 2 bases, with 10 bases between them. The CDR3 sequence is 13 residues long. Per germline, CDR1 SGHRS and CDR2 YFSETQ. The method was immunoSEQ multiplex PCR; TCRdb's version includes in-frame clones alone and lacks a portion of them. The sample has 55,000 to 70,000 clones; 80% to 95% are singletons. The chain joins TRBV5-1 to TRBJ2-7; a possible D gene is TRBD1 (5 bases). The sequencing here drew on peripheral blood, taken from a patient treated with photon-based radiotherapy. This clonotype originated in a woman in her 40s with cholangiocarcinoma. The CDR3 DNA follows: TGCGCCAGCAGCAGAGACAGCGCCTACGAGCAGTACTTC. The encoded protein is CASSRDSAYEQYF.